This is a list of T cell receptor beta chains from one sample in a study of cytomegalovirus exposure and HLA in healthy donors. Profiling relied on immunoSEQ multiplex PCR, and the TCRdb table lists in-frame clones only, not all of them. The data contain 150,000 to 250,000 clones, 70% to 85% of them seen just once; the ten biggest clones take up approximately 0.092%. Source material: PBMCs. Receptors were obtained from a boy younger than 10 in good health and CMV-seronegative. The CDR3 runs from the conserved cysteine through the conserved F or W. D genes are given only for firm matches. Not every row has a clone size; where given, it reads once, few, many or a size class.

v_gene	d_gene	j_gene	abundance	CDR3aa	CDR3nt
TRBV7-9	.	TRBJ1-1	few	CASSLGVPAFF	TGTGCCAGCAGCTTAGGAGTCCCTGCTTTCTTT
TRBV5-1	.	TRBJ1-2	.	CASSLGGSTLNYGYTF	TGCGCCAGCAGCTTGGGGGGCTCTACCTTAAACTATGGCTACACCTTC
TRBV9	.	TRBJ1-1	.	CASSVQGYTEAFF	TGTGCCAGCAGCGTCCAGGGGTACACTGAAGCTTTCTTT
TRBV6-5	TRBD1	TRBJ2-3	.	CASRSRDRAPDTQYF	TGTGCCAGCAGATCCCGGGACAGGGCCCCAGATACGCAGTATTTT
TRBV10-3	.	TRBJ2-6	.	CAIGQAGHSGANVLTF	TGTGCCATCGGACAGGCGGGACACTCTGGGGCCAACGTCCTGACTTTC
TRBV29-1	TRBD1	TRBJ1-1	.	CSVEDLPKPGQGSEAFF	TGCAGCGTTGAAGATCTTCCCAAACCGGGACAGGGGTCTGAAGCTTTCTTT
TRBV5-1	TRBD1	TRBJ2-1	.	CASAPGQGSRQPQFF	TGCGCCAGCGCCCCCGGACAGGGTAGTCGCCAGCCGCAGTTCTTC
TRBV2	TRBD2	TRBJ2-7	.	CASRSTGGNSYEQYF	TGTGCCAGCAGATCTACGGGGGGGAACTCCTACGAGCAGTACTTC
TRBV4-2	.	TRBJ2-7	.	CASSQDVTRTYEQYF	TGTGCCAGCAGCCAAGATGTGACTAGGACCTACGAGCAGTACTTC
TRBV30	.	TRBJ1-3	.	CAWSGGGRSGGNTIYF	TGTGCCTGGAGTGGGGGGGGGCGTTCGGGAGGAAACACCATATATTTT
TRBV5-4	.	TRBJ1-2	.	CASRDPGQGYTF	TGTGCCAGCCGTGACCCGGGACAAGGCTACACCTTC
TRBV5-4	TRBD2	TRBJ2-7	.	CASSALLAGDSSYEQYF	TGTGCCAGCAGCGCACTACTAGCGGGGGACAGCTCCTACGAGCAGTACTTC
TRBV5-4	TRBD2	TRBJ2-1	.	CASSIDGRSGGKYNEQFF	TGTGCCAGCAGCATAGACGGGCGCAGCGGGGGGAAGTACAATGAGCAGTTCTTC
TRBV27	TRBD2	TRBJ2-5	.	CASSITGTGGLETQYF	TGTGCCAGCAGTATCACCGGGACGGGAGGCTTAGAGACCCAGTACTTC
TRBV9	TRBD2	TRBJ2-1	.	CASSADPVAGREQFF	TGTGCCAGCAGCGCCGACCCGGTAGCGGGGAGGGAGCAGTTCTTC
TRBV10-3	TRBD1	TRBJ2-5	.	CATITGGSGETQYF	TGTGCCACAATCACAGGGGGCAGCGGGGAGACCCAGTACTTC
TRBV7-2	.	TRBJ2-4	.	CASTPRGDRLAKNIQYF	TGTGCCAGCACCCCGCGGGGGGACAGACTAGCCAAAAACATTCAGTACTTC
TRBV7-6	TRBD2	TRBJ2-1	.	CASSPSLAGPYNEQFF	TGTGCCAGCAGCCCATCCCTAGCGGGGCCTTACAATGAGCAGTTCTTC
TRBV28	.	TRBJ2-7	.	CASSLDRGRRYF	TGTGCCAGCAGTTTAGATCGAGGCCGTCGGTACTTC
TRBV7-2	TRBD1	TRBJ1-2	.	CASSLVGQGLNYGYTF	TGTGCCAGCAGCTTAGTGGGACAGGGGCTTAACTATGGCTACACCTTC
TRBV28	.	TRBJ1-2	.	CASSSYHGGRPREGYTF	TGTGCCAGCAGTTCCTATCACGGAGGACGGCCTAGGGAAGGCTACACCTTC
TRBV6-5	.	TRBJ1-5	.	CASSYSPRGGQPQHF	TGTGCCAGCAGTTACTCACCCCGTGGAGGTCAGCCCCAGCATTTT
TRBV11-2	.	TRBJ1-1	.	CASSLVMIGRGAFF	TGTGCCAGCAGCTTAGTAATGATTGGGCGGGGAGCTTTCTTT
TRBV25-1	.	TRBJ1-1	.	CASSRSGTPGEAFF	TGTGCCAGCAGCCGCAGTGGGACTCCGGGAGAAGCTTTCTTT
TRBV7-2	TRBD2	TRBJ2-2	.	CASSLGGLAGRELFF	TGTGCCAGCAGCTTAGGGGGACTAGCGGGCCGGGAGCTGTTTTTT
TRBV10-3	.	TRBJ2-7	.	CAISGGNYYEQYF	TGTGCCATCAGTGGAGGGAACTACTACGAGCAGTACTTC
TRBV5-1	TRBD1	TRBJ2-5	.	CASSLTGGAETQYF	TGCGCCAGCAGCTTAACAGGGGGCGCGGAGACCCAGTACTTC
TRBV5-1	TRBD2	TRBJ2-1	few	CASSLVPRLAGGDEQFF	TGCGCCAGCAGCTTGGTCCCGCGGCTAGCGGGGGGCGATGAGCAGTTCTTC
TRBV2	.	TRBJ1-1	few	CASGTGLSEAFF	TGTGCCAGCGGAACAGGACTATCTGAAGCTTTCTTT
TRBV4-1	TRBD1	TRBJ1-3	.	CASSQGSPRGRHFSGNTIYF	TGCGCCAGCAGCCAAGGAAGCCCCAGGGGGCGGCATTTCTCTGGAAACACCATATATTTT
TRBV4-3	TRBD1	TRBJ2-7	few	CASSRRTGDYEQYF	TGCGCCAGCAGTCGTAGGACAGGGGATTACGAGCAGTACTTC
TRBV2	.	TRBJ1-4	.	CATTTVFNEKLFF	TGTGCCACCACGACAGTATTTAATGAAAAACTGTTTTTT
TRBV6-6	.	TRBJ1-4	.	CASSRESAGNEKLFF	TGTGCCAGCAGTCGAGAGTCGGCGGGCAATGAAAAACTGTTTTTT
TRBV7-2	TRBD1	TRBJ2-7	.	CASSSRQGRYEQYF	TGTGCCAGCAGTTCTCGACAGGGTCGCTACGAGCAGTACTTC
TRBV5-6	.	TRBJ2-3	.	CASSLRTGSTDTQYF	TGTGCCAGCAGCTTGAGGACTGGAAGCACAGATACGCAGTATTTT
TRBV7-3	.	TRBJ1-1	.	CASSGGRRTEAFF	TGTGCCAGCTCGGGGGGGCGCCGGACTGAAGCTTTCTTT
TRBV4-3	TRBD1	TRBJ2-7	.	CASSQERGDRMGTYEQYF	TGCGCCAGCAGCCAAGAAAGAGGGGACAGGATGGGCACCTACGAGCAGTACTTC
TRBV13	TRBD2	TRBJ2-1	.	CASSLVAGIYNEQFF	TGTGCCAGCAGCTTAGTAGCGGGGATATACAATGAGCAGTTCTTC
TRBV7-8	.	TRBJ2-7	.	CASSLDRDSRQYF	TGTGCCAGCAGCTTAGATAGAGACAGTCGGCAGTACTTC
TRBV7-2	TRBD1	TRBJ2-3	.	CASSLRDSADTQYF	TGTGCCAGCAGCCTAAGGGACAGTGCAGATACGCAGTATTTT
TRBV4-3	.	TRBJ2-4	.	CASSQDWGSIQYF	TGCGCCAGCAGCCAAGATTGGGGCAGCATTCAGTACTTC
TRBV11-2	TRBD2	TRBJ2-1	once	CASSLAGLAGGNEQFF	TGTGCCAGCAGCTTAGCCGGACTAGCGGGGGGCAATGAGCAGTTCTTC
TRBV11-2	TRBD1	TRBJ1-2	.	CASTSPRRGRNGYTF	TGTGCCAGCACCAGTCCCCGAAGGGGGCGGAATGGCTACACCTTC
TRBV4-2	TRBD1	TRBJ1-2	.	CASSLGTGSHYGYTF	TGTGCCAGCAGCTTGGGGACAGGGTCCCACTATGGCTACACCTTC
TRBV4-3	TRBD2	TRBJ2-3	.	CASSQATPGLAGGASTDTQYF	TGCGCCAGCAGCCAAGCGACACCGGGACTAGCGGGGGGGGCTAGCACAGATACGCAGTATTTT
TRBV7-9	TRBD2	TRBJ2-2	.	CASSLGLAVNTGELFF	TGTGCCAGCAGCTTAGGCCTAGCGGTGAACACCGGGGAGCTGTTTTTT
TRBV27	TRBD1	TRBJ2-7	.	CASSFGVGQSNEQYF	TGTGCCAGCAGTTTCGGGGTGGGACAGTCGAACGAGCAGTACTTC